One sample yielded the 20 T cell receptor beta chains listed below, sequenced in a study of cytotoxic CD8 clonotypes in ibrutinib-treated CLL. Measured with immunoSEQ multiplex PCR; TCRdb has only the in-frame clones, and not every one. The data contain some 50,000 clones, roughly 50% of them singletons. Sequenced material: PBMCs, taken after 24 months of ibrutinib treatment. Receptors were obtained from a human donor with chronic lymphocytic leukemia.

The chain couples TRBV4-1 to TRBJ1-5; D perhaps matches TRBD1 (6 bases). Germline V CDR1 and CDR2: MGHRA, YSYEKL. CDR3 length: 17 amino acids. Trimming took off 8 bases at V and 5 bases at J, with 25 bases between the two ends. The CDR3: CASLLGDGGGIDQPQHF. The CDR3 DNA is TGCGCCAGCCTTCTCGGGGACGGGGGCGGTATCGATCAGCCCCAGCATTTT.

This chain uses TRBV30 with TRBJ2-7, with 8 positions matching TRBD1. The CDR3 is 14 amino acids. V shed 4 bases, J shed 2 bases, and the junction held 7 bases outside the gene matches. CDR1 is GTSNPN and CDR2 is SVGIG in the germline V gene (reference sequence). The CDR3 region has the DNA TGTGCCTGGATCTCCGGGACAGGAGCCTACGAGCAGTACTTC. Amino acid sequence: CAWISGTGAYEQYF.

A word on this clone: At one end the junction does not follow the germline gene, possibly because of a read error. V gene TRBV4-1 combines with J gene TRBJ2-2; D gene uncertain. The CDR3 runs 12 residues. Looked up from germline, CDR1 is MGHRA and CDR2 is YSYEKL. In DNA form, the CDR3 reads TGTGCCAGCAGCCAGAGCACCGGGGAGCTGTTTTTT. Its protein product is CASSQSTGELFF.

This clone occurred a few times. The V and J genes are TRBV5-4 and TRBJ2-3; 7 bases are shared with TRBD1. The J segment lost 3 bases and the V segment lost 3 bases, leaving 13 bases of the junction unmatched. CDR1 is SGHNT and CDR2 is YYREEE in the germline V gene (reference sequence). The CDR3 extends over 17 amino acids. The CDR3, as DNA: TGTGCCAGCAGCTCATTTCGGACGACAGGGTGGACAGATACGCAGTATTTT. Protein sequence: CASSSFRTTGWTDTQYF.

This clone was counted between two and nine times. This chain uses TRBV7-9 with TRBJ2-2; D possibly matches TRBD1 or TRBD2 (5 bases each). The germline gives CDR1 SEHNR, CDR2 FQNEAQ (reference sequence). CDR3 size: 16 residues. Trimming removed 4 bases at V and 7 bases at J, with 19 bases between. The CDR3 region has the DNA TGTGCCAGCAGCTCGTCCTTCCGGGGTAGGGGCGGGGAGCTGTTTTTT. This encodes CASSSSFRGRGGELFF.

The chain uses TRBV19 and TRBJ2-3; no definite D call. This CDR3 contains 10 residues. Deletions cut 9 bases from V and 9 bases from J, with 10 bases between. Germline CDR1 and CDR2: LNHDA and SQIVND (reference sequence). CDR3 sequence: CASGWGTQYF. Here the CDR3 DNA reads TGTGCCAGCGGTTGGGGAACGCAGTATTTT.

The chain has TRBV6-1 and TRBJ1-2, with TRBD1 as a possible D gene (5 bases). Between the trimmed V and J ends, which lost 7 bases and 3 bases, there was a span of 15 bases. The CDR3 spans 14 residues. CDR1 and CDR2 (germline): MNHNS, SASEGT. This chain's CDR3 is CASITTAAHYGYTF. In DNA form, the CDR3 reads TGTGCCAGCATCACGACAGCCGCCCACTATGGCTACACCTTC.

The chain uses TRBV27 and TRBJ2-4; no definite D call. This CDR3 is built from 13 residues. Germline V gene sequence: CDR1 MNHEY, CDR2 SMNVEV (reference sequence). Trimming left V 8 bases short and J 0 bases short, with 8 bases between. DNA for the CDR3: TGTGCCAGCGGGAAGGTAGCCAAAAACATTCAGTACTTC. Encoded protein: CASGKVAKNIQYF.

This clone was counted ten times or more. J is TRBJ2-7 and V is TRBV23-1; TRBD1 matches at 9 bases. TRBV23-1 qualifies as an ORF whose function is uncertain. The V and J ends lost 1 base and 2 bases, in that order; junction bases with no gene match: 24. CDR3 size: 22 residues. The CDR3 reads CASSQWPLLTAPGQGVTYEQYF. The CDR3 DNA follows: TGCGCCAGCAGTCAATGGCCCCTACTCACCGCCCCGGGACAGGGAGTGACCTACGAGCAGTACTTC.

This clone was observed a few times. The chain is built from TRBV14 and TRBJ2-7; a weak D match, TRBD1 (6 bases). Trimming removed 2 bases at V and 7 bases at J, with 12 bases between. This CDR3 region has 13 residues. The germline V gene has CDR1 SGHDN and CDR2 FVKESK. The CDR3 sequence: CASSQITRGEQYF. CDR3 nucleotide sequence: TGTGCCAGCAGCCAAATAACAAGGGGGGAGCAGTACTTC.

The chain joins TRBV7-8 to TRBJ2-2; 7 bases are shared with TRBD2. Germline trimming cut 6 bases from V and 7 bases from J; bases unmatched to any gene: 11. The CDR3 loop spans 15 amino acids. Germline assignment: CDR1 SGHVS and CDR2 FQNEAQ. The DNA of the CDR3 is TGTGCCAGCAGATTCGCTCGGCCGGGGGGCGGGGAGCTGTTTTTT. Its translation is CASRFARPGGGELFF.

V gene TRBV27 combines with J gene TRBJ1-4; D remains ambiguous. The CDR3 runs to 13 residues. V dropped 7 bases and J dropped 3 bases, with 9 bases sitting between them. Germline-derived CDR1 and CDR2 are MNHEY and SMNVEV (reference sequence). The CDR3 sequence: CASKRHANEKLFF. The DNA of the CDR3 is TGTGCCAGCAAGAGGCACGCTAATGAAAAACTGTTTTTT.

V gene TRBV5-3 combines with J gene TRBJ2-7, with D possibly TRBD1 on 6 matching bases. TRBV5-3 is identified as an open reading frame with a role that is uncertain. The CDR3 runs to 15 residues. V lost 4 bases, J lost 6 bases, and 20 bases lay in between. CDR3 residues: CARSGGHPTRGEQYV. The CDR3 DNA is TGTGCCAGAAGCGGGGGACACCCCACCCGGGGCGAGCAGTACGTC.

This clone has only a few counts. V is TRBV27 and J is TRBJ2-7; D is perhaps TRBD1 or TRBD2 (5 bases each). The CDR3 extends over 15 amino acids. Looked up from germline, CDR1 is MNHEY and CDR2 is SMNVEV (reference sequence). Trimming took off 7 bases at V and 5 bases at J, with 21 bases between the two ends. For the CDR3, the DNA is TGTGCCAGCACTGGTCGGGGCGGCTTTGGGAACGAGCAGTACTTC. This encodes CASTGRGGFGNEQYF.

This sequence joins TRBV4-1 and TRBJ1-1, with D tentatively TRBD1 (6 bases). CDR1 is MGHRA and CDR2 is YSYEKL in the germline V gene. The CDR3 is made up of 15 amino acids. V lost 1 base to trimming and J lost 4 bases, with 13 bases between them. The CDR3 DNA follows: TGCGCCAGCAGCCAAGTTATCCAGGGGAGCACTGAAGCTTTCTTT. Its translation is CASSQVIQGSTEAFF.

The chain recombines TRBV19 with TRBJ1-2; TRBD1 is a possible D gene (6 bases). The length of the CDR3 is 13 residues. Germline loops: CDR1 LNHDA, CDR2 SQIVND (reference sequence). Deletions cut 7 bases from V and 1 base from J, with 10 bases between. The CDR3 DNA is TGTGCCAGTAAGATAGGGGGTAACTATGGCTACACCTTC. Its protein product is CASKIGGNYGYTF.

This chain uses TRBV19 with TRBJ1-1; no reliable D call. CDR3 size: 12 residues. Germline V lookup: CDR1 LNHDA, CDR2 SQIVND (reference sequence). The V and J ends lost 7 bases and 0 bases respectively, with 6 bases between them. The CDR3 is CASKDLNTEAFF. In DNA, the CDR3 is TGTGCCAGTAAGGATCTGAACACTGAAGCTTTCTTT.

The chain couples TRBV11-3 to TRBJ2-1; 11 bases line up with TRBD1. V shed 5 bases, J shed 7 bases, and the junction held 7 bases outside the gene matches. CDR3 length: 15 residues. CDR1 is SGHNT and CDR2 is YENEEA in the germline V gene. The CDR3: CASSPIGQGANEQFF. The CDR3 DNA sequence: TGTGCCAGCAGCCCTATTGGACAGGGGGCGAATGAGCAGTTCTTC.

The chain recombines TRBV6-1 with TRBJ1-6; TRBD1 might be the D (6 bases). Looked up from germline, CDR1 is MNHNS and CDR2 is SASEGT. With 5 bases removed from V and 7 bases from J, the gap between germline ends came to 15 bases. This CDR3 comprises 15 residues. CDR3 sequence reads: CASSSGGGSNSPLHF. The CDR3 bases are TGTGCCAGCAGTTCGGGGGGCGGTTCAAATTCACCCCTCCACTTT.

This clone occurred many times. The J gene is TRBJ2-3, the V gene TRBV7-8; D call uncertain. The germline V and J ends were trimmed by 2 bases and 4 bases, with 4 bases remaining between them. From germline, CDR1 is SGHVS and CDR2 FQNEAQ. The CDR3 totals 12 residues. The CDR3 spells CASSLRADTQYF. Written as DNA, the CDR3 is TGTGCCAGCAGCTTAAGGGCAGATACGCAGTATTTT.